These 6 T cell receptor beta chains originate from one sample sequenced in a study of OX40 agonist ivuxolimab in advanced cancers. Assay used: immunoSEQ multiplex PCR; TCRdb lists only in-frame clones, some missing. Of over 95,000 clones in the sample, roughly 91% were seen once. The sample was CD4+ or CD8+ T cells sorted from blood, taken in a trial of the OX40 agonist ivuxolimab. Receptors were obtained from an adult with an advanced solid tumor such as melanoma, head and neck, liver or kidney cancer.

The rearrangement links TRBV7-9 to TRBJ2-3; 12 bases match TRBD2. Germline assignment: CDR1 SEHNR and CDR2 FQNEAQ (reference sequence). Trimming removed 4 bases from V and 2 bases from J; junction bases left unmatched: 7. The CDR3 extends over 17 amino acids. In DNA, the CDR3 is TGTGCCAGCAGCTGGCGGACTAGCGGGGAAACCACAGATACGCAGTATTTT. Its translation: CASSWRTSGETTDTQYF.

This clone has just one count. The chain links TRBV15 to TRBJ2-2, with 8 positions matching TRBD1. The CDR3 is made up of 15 amino acids. The V segment lost 4 bases and the J segment 9 bases; nucleotides outside the gene matches: 10. Germline CDR1 and CDR2: LNHNV and YYDKDF (reference sequence). The CDR3: CATSIIGQGSRELFF. The CDR3 DNA sequence: TGTGCCACCAGCATCATTGGACAGGGATCTAGGGAGCTGTTTTTT.

This chain links TRBV5-1 with TRBJ2-2; 9 bases match TRBD1. The germline gives CDR1 SGHRS, CDR2 YFSETQ. The CDR3 is 16 residues long. Losses at the gene ends were 0 bases for V and 6 bases for J; bases not matched to a gene: 6. The CDR3 DNA follows: TGCGCCAGCAGCTTGGAGGGACAGGGTGGCTCCGGGGAGCTGTTTTTT. It specifies CASSLEGQGGSGELFF.

The CDR3 coding sequence is TGTGCCAGCAGTCAGTTGTGGGCTAGCGGGAGTATCTACGAGCAGTACTTC. As protein: CASSQLWASGSIYEQYF. The rearrangement uses TRBV27 and TRBJ2-7, with 10 bases aligning to TRBD2. This CDR3 contains 17 residues. After removal of 5 bases from V and 3 bases from J, the junction contained 13 bases not matched to a gene. Germline loops: CDR1 MNHEY, CDR2 SMNVEV (reference sequence).

The chain carries TRBV15 and TRBJ2-5; D might be TRBD2 (6 bases). The CDR3 sequence is 15 residues long. Between the trimmed V and J ends, which lost 3 bases and 3 bases, there was a span of 14 bases. Germline assignment: CDR1 LNHNV and CDR2 YYDKDF (reference sequence). The CDR3 bases are TGTGCCACCAGCAGGGGCGGGACGGACAAAGAGACCCAGTACTTC. The encoded protein is CATSRGGTDKETQYF.

The CDR3 here is CASSQGPEVSNEKLFF. In nucleotides, the CDR3 is TGCGCCAGCAGCCAAGGGCCGGAGGTCTCTAATGAAAAACTGTTTTTT. J is TRBJ1-4 and V is TRBV4-3; D uncertain. Germline V gene lookup returns CDR1 LGHNA and CDR2 YSLEER. The V gene lost 1 base and the J gene lost 3 bases, with 12 bases spanning the gap. CDR3 size: 16 residues.